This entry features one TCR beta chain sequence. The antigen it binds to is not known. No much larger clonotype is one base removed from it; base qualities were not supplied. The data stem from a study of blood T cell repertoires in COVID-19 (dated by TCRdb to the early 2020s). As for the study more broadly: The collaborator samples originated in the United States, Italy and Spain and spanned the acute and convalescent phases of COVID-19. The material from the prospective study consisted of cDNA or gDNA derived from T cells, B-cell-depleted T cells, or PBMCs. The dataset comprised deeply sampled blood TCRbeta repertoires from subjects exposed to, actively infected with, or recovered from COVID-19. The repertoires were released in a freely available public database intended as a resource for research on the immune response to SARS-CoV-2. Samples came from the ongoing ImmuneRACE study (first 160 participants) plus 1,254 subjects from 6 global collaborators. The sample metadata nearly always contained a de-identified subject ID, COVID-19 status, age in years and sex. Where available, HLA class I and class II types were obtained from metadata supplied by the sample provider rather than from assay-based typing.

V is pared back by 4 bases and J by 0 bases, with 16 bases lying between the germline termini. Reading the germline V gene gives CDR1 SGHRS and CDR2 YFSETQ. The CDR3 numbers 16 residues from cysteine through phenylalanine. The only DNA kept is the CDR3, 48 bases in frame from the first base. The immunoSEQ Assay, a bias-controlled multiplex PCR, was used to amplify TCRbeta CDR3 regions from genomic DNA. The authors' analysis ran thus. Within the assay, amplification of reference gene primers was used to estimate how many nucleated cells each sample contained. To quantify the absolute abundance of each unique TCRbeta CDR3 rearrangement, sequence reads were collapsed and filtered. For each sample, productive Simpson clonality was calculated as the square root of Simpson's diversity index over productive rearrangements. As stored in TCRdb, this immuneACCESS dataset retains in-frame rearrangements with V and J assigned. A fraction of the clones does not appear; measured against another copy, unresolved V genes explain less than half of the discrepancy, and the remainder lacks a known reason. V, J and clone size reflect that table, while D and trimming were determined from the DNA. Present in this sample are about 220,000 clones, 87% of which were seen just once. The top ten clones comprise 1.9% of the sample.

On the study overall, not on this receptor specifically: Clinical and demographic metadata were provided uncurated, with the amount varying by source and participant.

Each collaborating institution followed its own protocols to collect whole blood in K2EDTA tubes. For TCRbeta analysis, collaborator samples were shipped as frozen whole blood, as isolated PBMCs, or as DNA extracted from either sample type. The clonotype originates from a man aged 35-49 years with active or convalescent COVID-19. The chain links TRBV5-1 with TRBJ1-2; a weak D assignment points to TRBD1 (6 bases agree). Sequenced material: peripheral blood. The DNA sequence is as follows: TGCGCCAGCAGCCCTGGGGGGGGCTATTCTAACTATGGCTACACCTTC. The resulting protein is CASSPGGGYSNYGYTF.